One and the same sample provided the 26 T cell receptor beta chains below, sequenced in a study of blood T cell repertoires in COVID-19 (dated by TCRdb to about 2020). Libraries came from the immunoSEQ multiplex PCR assay. TCRdb re-hosts the immuneACCESS table, in-frame sequences only. Its copies lack some clones; in the studies checked, an unresolved V gene accounts for under half of them, and the cause for the rest is not known. In all, the sample holds 68,000 or so clones, and around 88% of those were seen once. 5.5% to 7% of the sample rests with the top ten. The sample was peripheral blood. The receptors here all came from a woman aged 70 to 79 with acute or convalescent COVID-19.

This clone has more than one count but fewer than ten. The CDR3 is CASTPVRTGRRNYGYTF. CDR3 DNA sequence: TGTGCCAGTACCCCAGTACGGACCGGGAGGAGGAACTATGGCTACACCTTC. The chain couples TRBV19 to TRBJ1-2; no clear D gene. Looked up from germline, CDR1 is LNHDA and CDR2 is SQIVND (reference sequence). V lost 7 bases and J 2 bases, leaving 23 bases between the germline ends. The CDR3 length is 17 residues.

In its sample, this clone was seen once. In nucleotides, the CDR3 is TGTGCCAGCAGTTACTCGGGTAGCTCGTATACGCAGTATTTT. Translation: CASSYSGSSYTQYF. The chain has TRBV6-2 or TRBV6-3 and TRBJ2-3; the D is unclear. The CDR3 loop spans 14 amino acids. Trimming took off 0 bases at V and 7 bases at J, with 11 bases between the two ends. Per germline, CDR1 MNHEY and CDR2 SVGEGT.

V usage is TRBV6-5 and J usage is TRBJ1-3, with a possible D match to TRBD1 (6 bases). The V gene lost 4 bases and the J gene lost 4 bases, with 17 bases spanning the gap. This CDR3 contains 16 residues. CDR1 is MNHEY, CDR2 SVGAGI, per germline. In DNA, the CDR3 is TGTGCCAGCAGTTCCCATACGACAGGTTACGGAAACACCATATATTTT. It yields the protein CASSSHTTGYGNTIYF.

This chain joins TRBV5-1 and TRBJ1-3; 9 bases match TRBD1. The CDR3 contains 17 residues. Germline V gives CDR1 SGHRS, CDR2 YFSETQ. V shed 3 bases and J 0 bases; nucleotides not matched to a gene: 7. The CDR3 loop is CASSSGQGPTSGNTIYF. The DNA of the CDR3 is TGCGCCAGCAGCTCCGGACAGGGGCCTACCTCTGGAAACACCATATATTTT.

This chain joins TRBV7-2 and TRBJ2-1, with 10 bases aligning to TRBD2. In germline, CDR1 is SGHTA, CDR2 FQGNSA. V gave up 4 bases and J gave up 10 bases; unmatched junction bases: 4. CDR3 size: 13 residues. In nucleotides, the CDR3 is TGTGCCAGCAGCTCTAGCGGGGGCCGCGAGCAGTTCTTC. Encoded protein: CASSSSGGREQFF.

The chain has TRBV28 and TRBJ1-4, with 7 bases matching TRBD1. Per the germline V gene, CDR1 is MDHEN and CDR2 is SYDVKM. The CDR3 loop spans 17 amino acids. V dropped 6 bases and J dropped 8; count of bases not matched to a gene: 18. The CDR3 region is CASRQTGVVGAKEKLFF. Written as DNA, the CDR3 is TGTGCCAGCAGACAAACAGGGGTGGTCGGTGCCAAAGAAAAACTGTTTTTT.

The V call is TRBV9, the J call TRBJ2-5; D might be TRBD1 (7 bases). The CDR3 runs 15 residues. V was shortened by 2 bases and J by 2 bases, with 13 bases between the two germline ends. The V gene's germline CDR1 is SGDLS and CDR2 YYNGEE. The CDR3 loop reads CASSVRDSFQETQYF. For the CDR3, the DNA is TGTGCCAGCAGCGTGCGGGACAGTTTTCAAGAGACCCAGTACTTC.

This chain uses TRBV6-1 with TRBJ1-2; 7 nucleotides align to TRBD1. Germline values: CDR1 MNHNS, CDR2 SASEGT. This CDR3 has 15 residues. Losses at the gene ends were 3 bases for V and 0 bases for J; bases not matched to a gene: 4. CDR3 region: CASSDDRAANYGYTF. The DNA for the CDR3 is TGTGCCAGCAGTGACGACAGGGCGGCTAACTATGGCTACACCTTC.

The V gene is TRBV29-1, the J gene TRBJ2-7; 7 nucleotides match TRBD1. This CDR3 has 13 amino acids. The germline CDR1 and CDR2 sequences are SQVTM and ANQGSEA. Trimming removed 6 bases from V and 2 bases from J; junction bases left unmatched: 7. CDR3 sequence reads: CSVSGTGAYEQYF. CDR3 bases: TGCAGCGTAAGCGGCACAGGGGCCTACGAGCAGTACTTC.

The chain carries TRBV7-9 and TRBJ1-2; D is perhaps TRBD1 (6 bases). Germline V gives CDR1 SEHNR, CDR2 FQNEAQ (reference sequence). The V and J ends lost 5 bases and 2 bases respectively, with 9 bases between them. The CDR3 covers 13 residues. The CDR3 here is CASSATGNYGYTF. The CDR3 DNA reads as TGTGCCAGCAGCGCTACAGGGAACTATGGCTACACCTTC.

The genes are TRBV5-5 and TRBJ2-1; 10 nucleotides agree with TRBD1. CDR3 size: 15 residues. V lost 4 bases and J lost 5; bases outside the gene matches: 6. Germline loops: CDR1 SGHKS, CDR2 YYEKEE (reference sequence). CDR3 sequence reads: CASSPPGTGDNEQFF. The CDR3 bases are TGTGCCAGCAGCCCGCCCGGGACAGGGGACAATGAGCAGTTCTTC.

This chain connects TRBV6-6 to TRBJ2-2; D unclear. This CDR3 spans 13 amino acids. Trimming took off 6 bases at V and 2 bases at J, with 7 bases between the two ends. In germline, CDR1 is MNHNY, CDR2 SVGAGI (reference sequence). CDR3 nucleotides: TGTGCCAGCAGGGCGGAAAACACCGGGGAGCTGTTTTTT. Protein: CASRAENTGELFF.

The V call is TRBV28, the J call TRBJ1-2, with D maybe TRBD1 (5 bases). Germline V gene data show CDR1 as MDHEN and CDR2 as SYDVKM. Trimming cost V 6 bases and J 2 bases, with 16 bases left between them. The CDR3 runs 15 residues. DNA for the CDR3: TGTGCCAGCAGCCGCCTCGACAGCGCCAACTATGGCTACACCTTC. Its translation: CASSRLDSANYGYTF.

The V and J genes are TRBV30 and TRBJ1-2; D gene unclear. This CDR3 is 14 amino acids long. The germline V gene encodes CDR1 GTSNPN and CDR2 SVGIG (reference sequence). The V and J ends lost 3 bases and 4 bases respectively, with 15 bases between them. DNA for the CDR3: TGTGCCTGGAGACCCCGAACGGGGATCTATGGCTACACCTTC. Translated, it gives CAWRPRTGIYGYTF.

This clone came up a few times. This chain joins TRBV18 and TRBJ2-2; 7 nucleotides match TRBD2. Germline V gene lookup returns CDR1 KGHSH and CDR2 LQKENI. CDR3 length: 15 residues. Germline trimming cut 5 bases from V and 0 bases from J; bases unmatched to any gene: 3. CDR3 DNA: TGTGCCAGCTCAAGCGGGGCGGCGAACACCGGGGAGCTGTTTTTT. It specifies CASSSGAANTGELFF.

In its sample, this clone was seen a few times. The chain combines TRBV28 with TRBJ2-7; D gene ambiguous. Germline loops: CDR1 MDHEN, CDR2 SYDVKM. The CDR3 sequence is 13 residues long. Trimming removed 2 bases at V and 2 bases at J, with 7 bases between. For the CDR3, the DNA is TGTGCCAGCAGTTTACACGGTGCCTACGAGCAGTACTTC. This translates into CASSLHGAYEQYF.

The chain couples TRBV3-1 (or the pseudogene TRBV3-2) to TRBJ1-3, with D perhaps matching TRBD1 (6 bases). Trimming shortened V by 4 bases and J by 0 bases, and 16 bases separated the two germline ends. The CDR3 spans 17 residues. Germline CDR1 and CDR2: LGHDT and YNNKEL (reference sequence). The chain's CDR3 is CASSLRTVSSSGNTIYF. The CDR3 DNA is TGTGCCAGCAGCCTCAGGACAGTCTCCTCCTCTGGAAACACCATATATTTT.

V and J are TRBV5-6 and TRBJ1-1, with 7 bases that match TRBD1. With V trimmed by 2 bases and J by 4 bases, 5 bases remained unmatched. There are 14 residues in the CDR3. Germline CDR1 reads SGHDT; CDR2 reads YYEEEE. CDR3: CASSFRQGGTEAFF. The CDR3 nucleotides are TGTGCCAGCAGCTTTCGACAGGGAGGCACTGAAGCTTTCTTT.

This clone was seen more than once but under ten times. J is TRBJ1-2 and V is TRBV9; a weak D match, TRBD1 (6 bases). The germline V gene encodes CDR1 SGDLS and CDR2 YYNGEE. V shed 4 bases and J shed 6 bases, with 13 bases lying between them. The CDR3 spans 13 residues. CDR3 nucleotides: TGTGCCAGCAGCCTCCGGACAGTCGATGGCTACACCTTC. Protein sequence: CASSLRTVDGYTF.

The chain carries TRBV19 and TRBJ2-1, with D tentatively TRBD2 (5 bases). The germline gives CDR1 LNHDA, CDR2 SQIVND (reference sequence). This CDR3 has 15 residues. V was pared by 10 bases and J by 7 bases, with 23 bases between. The CDR3 is CATLTTRGAANEQFF. Written as DNA, the CDR3 is TGTGCCACCCTCACAACCCGGGGTGCAGCTAATGAGCAGTTCTTC. The full variable domain, with the rest looked up from reference TRBV19 and TRBJ2-1, is DGGITQSPKYLFRKEGQNVTLSCEQNLNHDAMYWYRQDPGQGLRLIYYSQIVNDFQKGDIAEGYSVSREKKESFPLTVTSAQKNPTAFYLCATLTTRGAANEQFFGPGTRLTVL.

The CDR3 protein is CASSSGQHNEQFF. CDR3 sequence (DNA): TGTGCCAGCAGTTCGGGACAGCACAATGAGCAGTTCTTC. The chain has TRBV6-5 and TRBJ2-1; 7 nucleotides agree with TRBD1. CDR1 MNHEY and CDR2 SVGAGI come from the germline V gene. J was trimmed by 5 bases and V by 4 bases; bases with no gene match: 2. The CDR3 spans 13 residues.

V and J are TRBV5-6 and TRBJ2-7, with TRBD2 identical over 9 bases. The ends lost 2 bases at V and 11 bases at J; junction bases unmatched: 14. CDR3 length: 15 residues. Germline V gene data show CDR1 as SGHDT and CDR2 as YYEEEE. CDR3 in DNA: TGTGCCAGCAGCTTCGGGGAGACTAGCGGACCTCGGGAGTACTTC. Residues: CASSFGETSGPREYF.

The chain is built from TRBV9 and TRBJ1-1; 7 positions agree with TRBD1. CDR3 length: 14 amino acids. With V trimmed by 5 bases and J by 0 bases, 4 bases remained unmatched. Germline V gene lookup returns CDR1 SGDLS and CDR2 YYNGEE. This CDR3 is CASSPGTVNTEAFF. CDR3 nucleotides: TGTGCCAGCAGTCCCGGGACAGTGAACACTGAAGCTTTCTTT.

The chain joins TRBV11-2 to TRBJ1-4; D may be TRBD1 (6 bases). V lost 1 base and J 4 bases, leaving 10 bases between the germline ends. The CDR3 sequence is 15 residues long. Germline V gene lookup returns CDR1 SGHAT and CDR2 FQNNGV. The CDR3 is CASSLGAGDNEKLFF. The CDR3 DNA sequence: TGTGCCAGCAGCTTAGGGGCAGGGGATAATGAAAAACTGTTTTTT.

The CDR3, as DNA: TGTGCCAGCAGCTCACAGGGATACACTGAAGCTTTCTTT. This codes for CASSSQGYTEAFF. This chain connects TRBV7-3 to TRBJ1-1, with D maybe TRBD1 (6 bases). V dropped 4 bases and J dropped 3 bases, with 9 bases sitting between them. Per the germline V gene, CDR1 is SGHTA and CDR2 is FQGTGA. This CDR3 comprises 13 residues.

This sequence joins TRBV7-3 and TRBJ1-1, with D perhaps TRBD1 (6 bases). The V end was cut by 4 bases, the J end by 2 bases, with 11 bases between. The CDR3 extends over 14 amino acids. Per germline, CDR1 SGHTA and CDR2 FQGTGA. The CDR3 DNA reads TGTGCCAGCAGCTCGGGACATCCAAACACTGAAGCTTTCTTT. This codes for CASSSGHPNTEAFF. Full variable domain (remainder filled in from reference TRBV7-3 and TRBJ1-1): GAGVSQTPSNKVTEKGKYVELRCDPISGHTALYWYRQSLGQGPEFLIYFQGTGAADDSGLPNDRFFAVRPEGSVSTLKIQRTERGDSAVYLCASSSGHPNTEAFFGQGTRLTVV.